The T cell receptor beta chain described here comes from a study of shared clonotypes between healthy human individuals. For the study at large: Donors consisted of two women and a few men between 18 and 49.

CD45RO-negative, CCR7-selected cells formed the naive CD8 fraction, which excluded terminally differentiated effector memory CD45RA+ cells. Recent vaccinations or acute infections were absent in the healthy HIV-negative adult donors. Replicate PCRs from sorted subsets contained roughly 220 ng DNA, which is 29,000 or so T cell genomes. Repertoires were generated with immunoSEQ multiplex PCR, while TCRdb's copy carries only in-frame clones and drops some. The data hold hundreds of thousands of clones, with around 96% observed a single time. Material for sequencing was naive CD8+ T cells sorted from blood. The TCR sequence derives from a young woman in good health.

CDR3 bases: TGTGCCAGCAGTTACAGTGTCAATCAGCCCCAGCATTTT. Translation: CASSYSVNQPQHF. The chain has TRBV7-9 and TRBJ1-5; D gene uncertain. V was cut by 6 bases and J by 3 bases, with 9 bases left in between. There are 13 residues in the CDR3. In germline, CDR1 is SEHNR, CDR2 FQNEAQ (reference sequence).